The 23 T cell receptor beta chains reported below all come from one sample, sequenced in a study of blood T cells in healthy people across ages. A second PCR, run for roughly 7 to 11 cycles, used a sample-barcoded 5' primer plus a J-beta primer mix. TCRdb called the 5' RACE reads again in MiXCR, with one record for every CDR3 protein. The data hold under 850,000 distinct CDR3 sequences, with 36% observed a single time. The sample was blood. Every receptor here comes from a man younger than 35 in good health.

The chain links TRBV4-3 to TRBJ1-1, with 8 bases identical to TRBD1. The junction had 3 bases not matched to a gene; V was cut back by 3 bases and J by 3 bases. CDR3 length: 14 amino acids. Germline V gives CDR1 LGHNA, CDR2 YSLEER. The chain's CDR3 is CASSQQDRDTEAFF. CDR3 DNA sequence: TGCGCCAGCAGCCAGCAGGACAGGGACACTGAAGCTTTCTTT.

This chain links TRBV4-1 with TRBJ2-3, with a possible D match to TRBD2 (5 bases). V lost 1 base, J lost 0 bases, and 14 bases lay in between. This CDR3 is built from 17 residues. Per the germline V gene, CDR1 is MGHRA and CDR2 is YSYEKL. The CDR3 region has the DNA TGCGCCAGCAGCCAAGTCGGCGGACTTTCTAGCACAGATACGCAGTATTTT. Translated, it gives CASSQVGGLSSTDTQYF.

This clonotype came up a few times. The V gene is TRBV25-1, the J gene TRBJ1-1; D is unresolved. The germline V gene encodes CDR1 MGHDK and CDR2 SYGVNS. V was shortened by 4 bases and J by 4 bases, with 10 bases between the two germline ends. The CDR3 extends over 13 amino acids. The CDR3 protein is CASSAGYGTEAFF. The CDR3 bases are TGTGCCAGCAGTGCAGGATACGGCACTGAAGCTTTCTTT.

This clonotype was detected many times. This sequence joins TRBV7-2 and TRBJ1-4, with D possibly TRBD1 on 5 matching bases. With 1 base removed from V and 3 bases from J, the gap between germline ends came to 9 bases. The CDR3 spans 15 residues. In germline, CDR1 is SGHTA, CDR2 FQGNSA. CDR3 in DNA: TGTGCCAGCAGCTTAGACCAGGGCCCTAATGAAAAACTGTTTTTT. Translation gives CASSLDQGPNEKLFF.

This rearrangement joins TRBV20-1 to TRBJ2-3; D not certain. The CDR3 contains 11 residues. Deletions cut 5 bases from V and 6 bases from J, with 9 bases between. Per germline, CDR1 DFQATT and CDR2 SNEGSKA (reference sequence). CDR3 protein: CSAPILDTQYF. The CDR3 bases are TGCAGTGCTCCTATTCTGGATACGCAGTATTTT.

Concerning this clonotype: Compared with germline, one end of the junction differs, possibly owing to a read error. The chain carries TRBV12-3 or TRBV12-4 and TRBJ1-6, with D maybe TRBD1 (5 bases). This CDR3 has 14 amino acids. This CDR3 is CASSLAGVNSPFHF. The CDR3 DNA reads as TGTGCCAGCAGTTTAGCAGGGGTTAATTCACCCTTCCACTTT.

This clonotype was observed a handful of times. The chain employs TRBV10-3 and TRBJ1-4; D is perhaps TRBD1 (5 bases). This CDR3 has 16 residues. The V and J ends lost 3 bases and 6 bases respectively, with 17 bases between them. Per the germline V gene, CDR1 is ENHRY and CDR2 is SYGVKD. The CDR3 region is CAISDPTAREDEKLFF. Written as DNA, the CDR3 is TGTGCCATCAGTGACCCGACGGCCAGGGAGGATGAAAAACTGTTTTTT.

The CDR3 DNA reads TGTGCCTGGAAGGGGGGAGAGACCCAGTACTTC. This encodes CAWKGGETQYF. V is TRBV30 and J is TRBJ2-5, with D possibly being TRBD1 or TRBD2 (6 bases each). The length of the CDR3 is 11 residues. With 4 bases removed from V and 4 bases from J, the gap between germline ends came to 7 bases. Germline values: CDR1 GTSNPN, CDR2 SVGIG (reference sequence).

The chain employs TRBV29-1 and TRBJ1-1, with 7 bases lining up with TRBD1. This CDR3 has 11 residues. Looked up from germline, CDR1 is SQVTM and CDR2 is ANQGSEA. The V and J ends lost 6 bases and 11 bases, in that order; junction bases with no gene match: 9. The chain's CDR3 is CSVQTGSSAFF. The CDR3 DNA reads as TGCAGCGTGCAGACAGGGAGCAGCGCTTTCTTT.

The sample holds many counts of this clonotype. The chain employs TRBV7-2 and TRBJ2-5; 8 bases are a match to TRBD2. V shed 2 bases, J shed 1 base, and the junction held 3 bases outside the gene matches. Germline-derived CDR1 and CDR2 are SGHTA and FQGNSA. The CDR3 is made up of 15 amino acids. The DNA of the CDR3 is TGTGCCAGCAGCTTAAAGCGGGGGATCCAAGAGACCCAGTACTTC. This translates into CASSLKRGIQETQYF.

The CDR3 here is CASSQRQGGDTEAFF. The CDR3 DNA follows: TGTGCCAGCAGCCAACGACAGGGAGGTGACACTGAAGCTTTCTTT. V gene TRBV4-2 combines with J gene TRBJ1-1; 7 bases line up with TRBD1. Germline CDR1 is LGHNA and CDR2 is YNFKEQ. The CDR3 totals 15 residues. V trimming: 2 bases; J trimming: 3 bases; junction bases outside the gene matches: 6.

The chain carries TRBV7-6 and TRBJ2-5; 9 nucleotides line up with TRBD1. V shed 5 bases and J 1 base; nucleotides not matched to a gene: 11. CDR3 length equals 17 residues. Germline CDR1 is SGHVS and CDR2 is FNYEAQ. CDR3 nucleotides: TGTGCCAGCAGCCTCAGTCCCGGGACAGGGCCCCAAGAGACCCAGTACTTC. It translates to CASSLSPGTGPQETQYF.

This clonotype has only a few counts. The CDR3 DNA sequence: TGCAGTGCTAGTCGGGACTTCAATCAGCCCCAGCATTTT. This codes for CSASRDFNQPQHF. The gene calls are TRBV20-1 and TRBJ1-5; maybe TRBD1 (5 bases). The CDR3 length is 13 residues. V lost 3 bases and J lost 3, with 9 bases in between. Germline V lookup: CDR1 DFQATT, CDR2 SNEGSKA (reference sequence).

V and J are TRBV15 and TRBJ2-7, with TRBD2 matching over 8 bases. The CDR3 has 16 residues. With 3 bases clipped from V and 7 bases from J, the junction kept 14 bases outside the gene matches. CDR1 and CDR2 from the germline V gene are LNHNV and YYDKDF (reference sequence). The CDR3 spells CATSRDGGAMYNEQYF. The DNA of the CDR3 is TGTGCCACCAGCAGGGACGGGGGGGCTATGTACAATGAGCAGTACTTC. The full variable domain, in which reference TRBV15 and TRBJ2-7 provide the parts outside the CDR3, is DAMVIQNPRYQVTQFGKPVTLSCSQTLNHNVMYWYQQKSSQAPKLLFHYYDKDFNNEADTPDNFQSRRPNTSFCFLDIRSPGLGDTAMYLCATSRDGGAMYNEQYFGPGTRLTVT.

The V and J genes are TRBV6-8 and TRBJ2-7; D is unresolved. Germline assignment: CDR1 MNHGY and CDR2 SAAAGT. Trimming took 4 bases from V and 3 from J, leaving 7 bases between them. The CDR3 runs 12 residues. The CDR3 sequence: CASSSNYYEQYF. CDR3 nucleotides: TGTGCCAGCAGTTCCAATTACTACGAGCAGTACTTC.

Ten or more counts support this clonotype. This chain joins TRBV7-2 and TRBJ2-3, with TRBD1 identical over 11 bases. V was clipped by 6 bases and J by 6 bases; unmatched bases: 11. Germline CDR1 and CDR2: SGHTA and FQGNSA. CDR3 length: 16 residues. Here the CDR3 DNA reads TGTGCCAGCAGTCGGGACAGGGGGTTTCGGCCGGATACGCAGTATTTT. Protein product: CASSRDRGFRPDTQYF.

This clonotype turned up a few times. The chain combines TRBV2 with TRBJ1-5, with a weak D call TRBD1 (5 bases). The V end was cut by 2 bases, the J end by 4 bases, with 18 bases between. The CDR3 is 17 amino acids. Germline lookup yields CDR1 SNHLY and CDR2 FYNNEI. Written as DNA, the CDR3 is TGTGCCAGCAGTGAATTGGCAGGGAAGTCGTCTAATCAGCCCCAGCATTTT. This translates into CASSELAGKSSNQPQHF. Full variable domain (rest looked up from reference TRBV2 and TRBJ1-5): EPEVTQTPSHQVTQMGQEVILRCVPISNHLYFYWYRQILGQKVEFLVSFYNNEISEKSEIFDDQFSVERPDGSNFTLKIRSTKLEDSAMYFCASSELAGKSSNQPQHFGDGTRLSIL.

In this sample, this clonotype turned up a few times. The chain uses TRBV28 and TRBJ1-2; a possible D gene is TRBD1 (5 bases). This CDR3 spans 15 amino acids. V was cut by 2 bases and J by 2 bases, with 12 bases left in between. Germline-derived CDR1 and CDR2 are MDHEN and SYDVKM. CDR3 bases: TGTGCCAGCAGTTTAGGGGGTGCGGGGAACTATGGCTACACCTTC. Amino acids: CASSLGGAGNYGYTF.

This clonotype was seen ten or more times. This chain joins TRBV5-1 and TRBJ2-1; D may be TRBD2 (5 bases). The germline gives CDR1 SGHRS, CDR2 YFSETQ. This CDR3 contains 13 residues. The V end was cut by 4 bases, the J end by 5 bases, with 10 bases between. CDR3 DNA sequence: TGCGCCAGCAGCCCGGACGGGGACAATGAGCAGTTCTTC. It codes for CASSPDGDNEQFF.

The chain uses TRBV29-1 and TRBJ2-7; D remains ambiguous. Between the trimmed V and J ends, which lost 4 bases and 3 bases, there was a span of 13 bases. Germline CDR1 and CDR2: SQVTM and ANQGSEA. The CDR3 contains 13 residues. Here the CDR3 DNA reads TGCAGCGTTGCCCTCCGTCTTAACTACGAGCAGTACTTC. Protein product: CSVALRLNYEQYF.

This clonotype was recorded many times. This chain links TRBV29-1 with TRBJ2-5, with D perhaps TRBD1 or TRBD2 (7 bases each). This CDR3 contains 14 residues. Trimming took 4 bases from V and 1 from J, leaving 13 bases between them. Germline CDR1 is SQVTM and CDR2 is ANQGSEA. CDR3 protein: CSVGRGGIQETQYF. In DNA, the CDR3 is TGCAGCGTTGGCAGGGGGGGTATCCAAGAGACCCAGTACTTC.

The table lists this clonotype with a few counts. The V gene is TRBV20-1, the J gene TRBJ1-6, with 10 bases fitting TRBD1. J lost 9 bases, V lost 3 bases, and 8 bases had no gene match. There are 15 residues in the CDR3. Germline V gene lookup returns CDR1 DFQATT and CDR2 SNEGSKA (reference sequence). CDR3 DNA: TGCAGTGCTAGGGATGGGACAGGGGTTCTTTCACCCCTCCACTTT. This sequence encodes CSARDGTGVLSPLHF.

This clonotype was seen only a few times. This sequence joins TRBV7-2 and TRBJ1-5; D not resolved. This CDR3 has 16 amino acids. Looked up from germline, CDR1 is SGHTA and CDR2 is FQGNSA. V dropped 1 base and J dropped 1 base, with 11 bases sitting between them. The CDR3 loop is CASSLGSRSSNQPQHF. The CDR3 DNA reads as TGTGCCAGCAGCTTAGGCTCCAGATCCAGCAATCAGCCCCAGCATTTT.